Presented here are 30 T cell receptor beta chains from one specimen sequenced in a study of T-cell memory formation after mild COVID-19. One entry per CDR3 protein, called by TCRdb with MiXCR from the 5' RACE reads. Counted here are approximately 150,000 distinct CDR3 sequences, about a fifth occurring once; the ten biggest clones make up over 2%. Sequencing was carried out using PBMCs or a T cell subset sorted from them (not recorded which). These receptors were obtained from an adult woman who had mild COVID-19 (a few samples of this study predate the infection). Cell type and time point are not known.

This chain uses TRBV7-9 with TRBJ1-2; 7 bases are a match to TRBD1. V was pared by 1 base and J by 4 bases, with 12 bases of the junction left unmatched. The CDR3 has 17 amino acids. Per the germline V gene, CDR1 is SEHNR and CDR2 is FQNEAQ (reference sequence). The CDR3 sequence is CASSLVGNRGLRYGYTF. The CDR3 nucleotides are TGTGCCAGCAGCTTAGTAGGGAACAGGGGCCTCCGCTATGGCTACACCTTC.

This clonotype was seen more than once but under ten times. This chain links TRBV12-3 or TRBV12-4 with TRBJ1-1, with D hard to call. The V gene lost 2 bases and the J gene lost 0 bases, with 10 bases spanning the gap. The CDR3 length is 15 residues. The CDR3 loop reads CASSLSGVMNTEAFF. The CDR3 DNA reads TGTGCCAGCAGTTTATCAGGCGTTATGAACACTGAAGCTTTCTTT.

The chain employs TRBV5-1 and TRBJ2-2; D call uncertain. The CDR3 contains 16 residues. The ends were cut back, 3 bases at V and 5 bases at J, with 17 bases in the middle. Germline loops: CDR1 SGHRS, CDR2 YFSETQ. CDR3 coding DNA: TGCGCCAGCAGCTCCGAGGTTCTCTTGGGGACCGGGGAGCTGTTTTTT. Translated: CASSSEVLLGTGELFF.

The chain employs TRBV7-3 and TRBJ1-1; D gene ambiguous. Per the germline V gene, CDR1 is SGHTA and CDR2 is FQGTGA. Trimming pared 6 bases from V and 1 base from J, leaving 9 bases between. The CDR3 consists of 13 residues. This CDR3 reads CASSTQANTEAFF. Written as DNA, the CDR3 is TGTGCCAGCAGTACCCAAGCGAACACTGAAGCTTTCTTT.

The genes are TRBV29-1 and TRBJ2-5; TRBD1 is a possible D gene (6 bases). Per germline, CDR1 SQVTM and CDR2 ANQGSEA. This CDR3 region has 14 residues. The V end was cut by 3 bases, the J end by 0 bases, with 11 bases between. CDR3 sequence (DNA): TGCAGCGTTGACAGGGGCACCTACCAAGAGACCCAGTACTTC. It yields the protein CSVDRGTYQETQYF.

V usage is TRBV25-1 and J usage is TRBJ1-1, with D hard to call. CDR3 length: 14 residues. Germline CDR1 is MGHDK and CDR2 is SYGVNS. The V end was cut by 8 bases, the J end by 4 bases, with 17 bases between. CDR3 coding DNA: TGTGCCAGCGGCAGAGCTGTCGGCAGCACTGAAGCTTTCTTT. This sequence encodes CASGRAVGSTEAFF.

This clonotype was seen only a few times. This sequence joins TRBV7-2 and TRBJ1-2, with 8 bases matching TRBD1. Trimming cost V 5 bases and J 0 bases; bases outside gene matches: 11. The CDR3 totals 17 residues. CDR1 is SGHTA and CDR2 is FQGNSA in the germline V gene. The chain's CDR3 is CASSRDLQGGANYGYTF. Here the CDR3 DNA reads TGTGCCAGCAGCCGCGACCTACAGGGGGGAGCTAACTATGGCTACACCTTC.

J is TRBJ2-5 and V is TRBV5-6; D is possibly TRBD2 (5 bases). Germline V gives CDR1 SGHDT, CDR2 YYEEEE. The CDR3 contains 14 residues. V lost 4 bases and J 5 bases, leaving 15 bases between the germline ends. The CDR3 spells CASSPERQEETQYF. CDR3 bases: TGTGCCAGCAGCCCAGAGCGGCAGGAGGAGACCCAGTACTTC.

This clonotype has a count of ten or more. The V call is TRBV4-2, the J call TRBJ2-5; a weak D match, TRBD1 (5 bases). The CDR3 spans 15 residues. The V end was cut by 2 bases, the J end by 6 bases, with 16 bases between. Germline CDR1 and CDR2: LGHNA and YNFKEQ. The CDR3 DNA is TGTGCCAGCAGCCAACCCGTAGGGGATCAAAAGACCCAGTACTTC. Translated: CASSQPVGDQKTQYF.

The chain employs TRBV7-9 and TRBJ2-6; perhaps TRBD1 as D (5 bases). Germline-derived CDR1 and CDR2 are SEHNR and FQNEAQ (reference sequence). The CDR3 is 15 residues long. V was pared by 2 bases and J by 2 bases, with 7 bases between. This chain's CDR3 is CASSLLGAGANVLTF. CDR3 sequence (DNA): TGTGCCAGCAGCTTACTAGGGGCTGGGGCCAACGTCCTGACTTTC.

The rearrangement joins TRBV7-9 to TRBJ2-7; D gene ambiguous. The CDR3 totals 11 residues. V was pared by 5 bases and J by 5 bases, with 7 bases between. Per germline, CDR1 SEHNR and CDR2 FQNEAQ (reference sequence). CDR3 bases: TGTGCCAGCAGCCGCCAAGACGAGCAGTACTTC. Protein product: CASSRQDEQYF.

The chain recombines TRBV24-1 with TRBJ2-7; D gene unclear. The V end lost 2 bases, the J end lost 0 bases, and 4 bases lay between the germline ends. The germline CDR1 and CDR2 sequences are KGHDR and SFDVKD. This CDR3 spans 13 amino acids. In nucleotides, the CDR3 is TGTGCCACCAGTGATTCCTCCTCCTACGAGCAGTACTTC. Translating it yields CATSDSSSYEQYF.

This clonotype was observed a handful of times. This chain uses TRBV5-1 with TRBJ2-5; D perhaps matches TRBD2 (7 bases). Trimming cost V 4 bases and J 5 bases, with 18 bases left between them. CDR1 is SGHRS and CDR2 is YFSETQ in the germline V gene. CDR3 size: 15 residues. CDR3 residues: CASSQPGGRTETQYF. Written as DNA, the CDR3 is TGCGCCAGCAGCCAACCCGGGGGGCGGACTGAGACCCAGTACTTC.

The table lists this clonotype with a few counts. This chain connects TRBV6-2 or TRBV6-3 to TRBJ2-1; 8 positions agree with TRBD2. The germline V gene encodes CDR1 MNHEY and CDR2 SVGEGT. Germline trimming cut 6 bases from V and 7 bases from J; bases unmatched to any gene: 11. This CDR3 comprises 15 residues. The CDR3 reads CASRGPGLGRNEQFF. The CDR3 DNA reads as TGTGCCAGCAGGGGTCCGGGACTAGGACGGAATGAGCAGTTCTTC.

This clonotype was recorded a few times. The V call is TRBV11-2, the J call TRBJ2-1; D unclear. CDR3 length: 15 amino acids. Germline loops: CDR1 SGHAT, CDR2 FQNNGV. Trimming removed 1 base from V and 0 bases from J, with 7 bases in between. CDR3 DNA sequence: TGTGCCAGCAGCTTAGTGGGCTTCTCCTACAATGAGCAGTTCTTC. Protein: CASSLVGFSYNEQFF.

Only a few counts were recorded for this clonotype. J is TRBJ1-6 and V is TRBV12-3 or TRBV12-4; unclear D gene. Trimming stripped 10 bases from V and 8 bases from J, with 12 bases between. This CDR3 has 12 amino acids. Here the CDR3 DNA reads TGTGCCACCGGAAAAGGTTATTCACCCCTCCACTTT. This codes for CATGKGYSPLHF.

Comment on this clonotype: No conserved phenylalanine or tryptophan is present at the end of the CDR3, so a read error is the likely explanation. The CDR3 sequence: CSARQLQGGETQYV. Written as DNA, the CDR3 is TGCAGTGCTAGGCAGTTGCAGGGTGGAGAGACCCAGTACGTC. V gene TRBV20-1 combines with J gene TRBJ2-5; TRBD1 might be the D (5 bases). This CDR3 comprises 14 residues. The germline V gene encodes CDR1 DFQATT and CDR2 SNEGSKA (reference sequence). The V and J ends lost 3 bases and 4 bases respectively, with 15 bases between them.

The chain is built from TRBV12-3 or TRBV12-4 and TRBJ2-3; 7 bases map to TRBD1. This CDR3 is built from 14 residues. Trimming cost V 6 bases and J 6 bases; bases outside gene matches: 9. The CDR3 loop is CASSEQGIGDTQYF. CDR3 nucleotides: TGTGCCAGCAGCGAACAGGGGATCGGGGATACGCAGTATTTT.

This clonotype has just a few counts. This chain uses TRBV2 with TRBJ2-1; 9 nucleotides align to TRBD2. The CDR3 is 15 amino acids. Germline CDR1 is SNHLY and CDR2 is FYNNEI. V trimming: 3 bases; J trimming: 4 bases; junction bases outside the gene matches: 4. Here the CDR3 DNA reads TGTGCCAGCAGTGAGCAGCGGGGGGCGTACAATGAGCAGTTCTTC. Amino acid sequence: CASSEQRGAYNEQFF.

This clonotype was recorded at least ten times. The genes are TRBV5-1 and TRBJ2-1; 8 bases map to TRBD1. CDR1 SGHRS and CDR2 YFSETQ come from the germline V gene. CDR3 length equals 14 residues. V gave up 8 bases and J gave up 8 bases; unmatched junction bases: 12. Here the CDR3 reads CASDPGQGSHEQFF. DNA of the CDR3: TGCGCCAGTGACCCCGGACAGGGATCGCATGAGCAGTTCTTC.

This chain connects TRBV4-3 to TRBJ1-1; D not resolved. The V and J ends lost 0 bases and 1 base respectively, with 15 bases between them. The CDR3 sequence is 17 residues long. CDR1 is LGHNA and CDR2 is YSLEER in the germline V gene. The CDR3 DNA follows: TGCGCCAGCAGCCAAGATCCGAGGCCACAGACGAACACTGAAGCTTTCTTT. Its translation is CASSQDPRPQTNTEAFF.

This clonotype was observed a handful of times. The chain links TRBV7-2 to TRBJ2-4; D possibly uses TRBD1 or TRBD2 (6 bases each). This CDR3 is built from 16 residues. V dropped 7 bases and J dropped 1 base, with 17 bases sitting between them. Looked up from germline, CDR1 is SGHTA and CDR2 is FQGNSA. CDR3 amino acids: CASTWTGGGAKNIQYF. Here the CDR3 DNA reads TGTGCCAGCACCTGGACCGGAGGGGGGGCCAAAAACATTCAGTACTTC.

The chain has TRBV5-1 and TRBJ2-2, with D maybe TRBD1 (5 bases). Germline V gene lookup returns CDR1 SGHRS and CDR2 YFSETQ. This CDR3 is 12 amino acids long. Trimming took 5 bases from V and 5 from J, leaving 7 bases between them. This CDR3 reads CASSKGTGELFF. The CDR3 DNA is TGCGCCAGCAGTAAGGGGACCGGGGAGCTGTTTTTT.

The chain recombines TRBV7-3 with TRBJ1-1, with D hard to call. This CDR3 has 13 amino acids. Germline values: CDR1 SGHTA, CDR2 FQGTGA. Trimming left V 3 bases short and J 1 base short, with 6 bases between. The CDR3 reads CASSFQKNTEAFF. The CDR3, as DNA: TGTGCCAGCAGCTTTCAGAAGAACACTGAAGCTTTCTTT.

The sample holds a few counts of this clonotype. V is TRBV7-2 and J is TRBJ1-2; TRBD1 matches at 9 bases. CDR3 length: 19 residues. V dropped 2 bases and J dropped 1; count of bases not matched to a gene: 14. Germline loops: CDR1 SGHTA, CDR2 FQGNSA. The DNA of the CDR3 is TGTGCCAGCAGCTTATCCTCCGTCCCGGGACAGGGCGGTAACTATGGCTACACCTTC. This gives the protein CASSLSSVPGQGGNYGYTF.

This clonotype was seen a few times. The genes are TRBV5-1 and TRBJ2-7; D might be TRBD1 (6 bases). The CDR3 consists of 14 residues. Trimming removed 2 bases from V and 2 bases from J, with 11 bases in between. Per the germline V gene, CDR1 is SGHRS and CDR2 is YFSETQ. The CDR3 sequence: CASSFGQGPYEQYF. CDR3 sequence (DNA): TGCGCCAGCAGCTTTGGCCAGGGGCCCTACGAGCAGTACTTC.

The chain uses TRBV15 and TRBJ2-1, with TRBD1 matching 9 bases. This CDR3 contains 15 residues. Per germline, CDR1 LNHNV and CDR2 YYDKDF (reference sequence). J gave up 8 bases and V 5 bases, and 10 bases lay outside the gene matches. In DNA, the CDR3 is TGTGCCACCAGCTTAGGGACAGGGTTCAGCGATGAGCAGTTCTTC. Its translation is CATSLGTGFSDEQFF.

The CDR3: CASSLYGIGYEQYF. DNA of the CDR3: TGTGCCAGCAGTTTATACGGGATCGGCTACGAGCAGTACTTC. V is TRBV12-3 or TRBV12-4 and J is TRBJ2-7; D may be TRBD2 (5 bases). The V and J ends lost 2 bases and 3 bases respectively, with 11 bases between them. The CDR3 sequence is 14 residues long.

This clonotype turned up a few times. This sequence joins TRBV5-1 and TRBJ2-7; 11 positions match TRBD1. Germline V gives CDR1 SGHRS, CDR2 YFSETQ. This CDR3 has 15 residues. V was pared by 6 bases and J by 6 bases, with 11 bases of the junction left unmatched. The CDR3 here is CASISSPGTGGEQYF. In nucleotides, the CDR3 is TGCGCCAGCATCTCTTCCCCCGGGACAGGGGGCGAGCAGTACTTC.

This clonotype was recorded a few times. The chain joins TRBV7-9 to TRBJ1-4; D uncertain. Germline lookup yields CDR1 SEHNR and CDR2 FQNEAQ (reference sequence). V lost 2 bases and J lost 7, with 17 bases in between. The CDR3 totals 16 residues. The chain's CDR3 is CASSLLSWAVSEKLFF. The CDR3 DNA is TGTGCCAGCAGCTTACTGTCTTGGGCAGTCAGTGAAAAACTGTTTTTT.